Presented here are 16 T cell receptor beta chains from one specimen sequenced in a study of Ad26.COV2.S vaccination and SARS-CoV-2 variants. Treatment denoted: 19 received Ad26.COV2.S at low or high dose, single or two shots; a few received placebo; per-sample allocation not given. All samples were drawn on day 63, counting from the first vaccine or placebo injection. Here immunoSEQ multiplex PCR was the method, and the copy in TCRdb shows in-frame clones only, minus some. The sample includes some 250,000 clones, approximately 88% of them seen just once. The specimen comprised peripheral blood, sampled in a trial of Ad26.COV2.S vaccine versus placebo. Every receptor here comes from a person aged 18-65 years who received the Ad26.COV2.S COVID-19 vaccine or a placebo.

The chain uses TRBV7-9 and TRBJ2-7; D unresolved. Germline CDR1 is SEHNR and CDR2 is FQNEAQ (reference sequence). Deletions cut 4 bases from V and 2 bases from J, with 6 bases between. This CDR3 region has 12 residues. CDR3 loop: CASSSLTYEQYF. CDR3 nucleotide sequence: TGTGCCAGCAGCTCCTTAACCTACGAGCAGTACTTC.

About this clone itself: Its ends do not fully match the called genes, so a read error is possible. The chain is built from TRBV7-2 and TRBJ2-5; the D is unclear. Looked up from germline, CDR1 is SGHTA and CDR2 is FQGNSA. The CDR3 consists of 13 residues. In DNA, the CDR3 is TGTGCCAGCAGCTTAGCCCCCCAAGCGACCCAGTACTTC. Amino acid sequence: CASSLAPQATQYF.

CDR3: CATSDFRRESGNTIYF. The CDR3 DNA is TGTGCCACCAGTGATTTTAGGCGGGAATCTGGAAACACCATATATTTT. This chain links TRBV24-1 with TRBJ1-3; the D is unclear. Per the germline V gene, CDR1 is KGHDR and CDR2 is SFDVKD. Trimming removed 1 base from V and 1 base from J, with 10 bases in between. The CDR3 loop spans 16 amino acids.

The V and J genes are TRBV3-1 (or the pseudogene TRBV3-2) and TRBJ1-5; TRBD1 aligns across 8 bases. CDR1 is LGHDT and CDR2 is YNNKEL in the germline V gene (reference sequence). The CDR3 totals 17 residues. Unmatched junction bases numbered 11, after V lost 4 bases and J lost 3 bases. The CDR3 loop reads CASSLSYRQGTNQPQHF. The CDR3 nucleotides read TGTGCCAGCAGCCTCTCCTATCGACAGGGGACCAATCAGCCCCAGCATTTT.

The CDR3 region is CASREGYEQYF. Written as DNA, the CDR3 is TGTGCCAGTAGGGAGGGCTACGAGCAGTACTTC. The chain combines TRBV19 with TRBJ2-7, with D maybe TRBD2 (6 bases). The CDR3 loop spans 11 amino acids. The V gene lost 6 bases and the J gene lost 3 bases, with 6 bases spanning the gap. The germline V gene has CDR1 LNHDA and CDR2 SQIVND (reference sequence).

The chain uses TRBV6-2 or TRBV6-3 and TRBJ1-5; the D is unclear. CDR3 length equals 16 residues. Looked up from germline, CDR1 is MNHEY and CDR2 is SVGEGT. Between the trimmed V and J ends, which lost 0 bases and 6 bases, there was a span of 15 bases. Here the CDR3 reads CASSYSRSAAGQPQHF. In DNA form, the CDR3 reads TGTGCCAGCAGTTACTCGAGATCGGCCGCCGGTCAGCCCCAGCATTTT.

The table lists this clone with a few counts. V and J are TRBV6-6 and TRBJ2-1; TRBD2 aligns across 16 bases. Germline V gene lookup returns CDR1 MNHNY and CDR2 SVGAGI (reference sequence). The CDR3 is made up of 16 amino acids. J was trimmed by 8 bases and V by 6 bases; bases with no gene match: 7. The DNA for the CDR3 is TGTGCCAGCAGCCCGGGACTAGCGGGAGGGCATGATGAGCAGTTCTTC. Encoded protein: CASSPGLAGGHDEQFF.

The V gene is TRBV6-2 or TRBV6-3, the J gene TRBJ2-7; 9 bases fit TRBD1. Losses at the gene ends were 7 bases for V and 0 bases for J; bases not matched to a gene: 4. CDR3 length: 14 residues. Germline values: CDR1 MNHEY, CDR2 SVGEGT. DNA of the CDR3: TGTGCCAGCACCCCGACAGGGGGCTCCTACGAGCAGTACTTC. Translated, it gives CASTPTGGSYEQYF.

This clone was found a few times. Its ends do not fully match the called genes, so a read error is possible. The chain uses TRBV7-7 and TRBJ2-1; D possibly uses TRBD1 or TRBD2 (7 bases each). Germline assignment: CDR1 SSHAT and CDR2 FNYEAQ (reference sequence). CDR3 length: 14 residues. The CDR3, as DNA: TGTGCTAGCAGCCCAGGGGGGGGGATCAGTGAGCAGTTCTTC. It translates to CASSPGGGISEQFF.

This sequence joins TRBV11-3 and TRBJ2-1, with 14 bases that match TRBD2. The CDR3 length is 14 residues. V trimming: 6 bases; J trimming: 9 bases; junction bases outside the gene matches: 4. Per germline, CDR1 SGHNT and CDR2 YENEEA. The chain's CDR3 is CASRGTSGSGEQFF. CDR3 DNA: TGTGCCAGCAGGGGGACTAGCGGGAGTGGTGAGCAGTTCTTC.

The rearrangement joins TRBV28 to TRBJ2-7, with no clear D. Germline V CDR1 and CDR2: MDHEN, SYDVKM. The CDR3 is 12 amino acids. Trimming shortened V by 2 bases and J by 7 bases, and 9 bases separated the two germline ends. The CDR3 nucleotides read TGTGCCAGCAGTTTAGGGGTGAGAGAGCAGTACTTC. It translates to CASSLGVREQYF.

Only a few counts were recorded for this clone. The chain uses TRBV23-1 and TRBJ2-1; the D call may be TRBD1 or TRBD2 (5 bases each). TRBV23-1 is given ORF status, its function remaining uncertain. V lost 1 base, J lost 2 bases, and 12 bases lay in between. This CDR3 is 16 amino acids long. The CDR3 here is CASSQFDRDPYNEQFF. The CDR3 bases are TGCGCCAGCAGTCAATTTGATAGGGACCCCTACAATGAGCAGTTCTTC.

V usage is TRBV6-6 and J usage is TRBJ1-5; weak D call: TRBD1 (5 bases). Looked up from germline, CDR1 is MNHNY and CDR2 is SVGAGI (reference sequence). The CDR3 runs to 12 residues. Trimming shortened V by 6 bases and J by 6 bases, and 9 bases separated the two germline ends. The CDR3: CASSGAGQPQHF. CDR3 DNA sequence: TGTGCCAGCAGCGGGGCCGGTCAGCCCCAGCATTTT.

The V gene is TRBV5-8, the J gene TRBJ2-7; D uncertain. The CDR3 sequence is 11 residues long. Trimming took 4 bases from V and 2 from J, leaving 4 bases between them. The germline CDR1 and CDR2 sequences are SGHTS and YDEGEE. The CDR3 nucleotides are TGTGCCAGCAGCGGAGCCTACGAGCAGTACTTC. Protein: CASSGAYEQYF.

The chain recombines TRBV18 with TRBJ2-7; D ambiguous. CDR3 length: 15 amino acids. Germline values: CDR1 KGHSH, CDR2 LQKENI. Trimming took 0 bases from V and 6 from J, leaving 15 bases between them. CDR3 residues: CASSPPVSLMGEQYF. In DNA form, the CDR3 reads TGTGCCAGCTCACCACCGGTGAGTCTTATGGGCGAGCAGTACTTC.

This chain links TRBV28 with TRBJ1-5; D is unclear. The CDR3 runs to 17 residues. Germline assignment: CDR1 MDHEN and CDR2 SYDVKM. V was shortened by 4 bases and J by 0 bases, with 16 bases between the two germline ends. The CDR3 reads CASSSPRQGYSNQPQHF. The DNA of the CDR3 is TGTGCCAGCAGTTCCCCCCGGCAAGGATATAGCAATCAGCCCCAGCATTTT.